The clone carrying this TCR beta chain was counted only a few times. This record comes from a study of T-cell memory formation after mild COVID-19. Study overall: Each donor largely had its own TCR clusters.

The CDR3 extends over 14 amino acids. Germline CDR1 reads SGHRS; CDR2 reads YFSETQ. Between the trimmed V and J ends, which lost 6 bases and 8 bases, there was a span of 15 bases. UMIs and sample barcodes were carried by the TCR alpha and TCR beta cDNA libraries that 5'RACE produced using constant-segment primers. Via MiXCR, TCRdb re-called the 5' RACE reads, giving one row per CDR3 protein. The sample carries under 600,000 distinct CDR3 sequences, roughly 20% recorded once. The receptor's source is an adult woman who had mild COVID-19 (a few samples of this study predate the infection). Cell type and time point are not known. The source material was PBMCs or a T cell subset sorted from them (not recorded which). This chain connects TRBV5-1 to TRBJ1-6, with a weak D call TRBD1 (5 bases). The CDR3 sequence: CASTPGLQDSPLHF. The CDR3 DNA reads as TGCGCCAGCACCCCGGGGCTTCAAGATTCACCCCTCCACTTT.